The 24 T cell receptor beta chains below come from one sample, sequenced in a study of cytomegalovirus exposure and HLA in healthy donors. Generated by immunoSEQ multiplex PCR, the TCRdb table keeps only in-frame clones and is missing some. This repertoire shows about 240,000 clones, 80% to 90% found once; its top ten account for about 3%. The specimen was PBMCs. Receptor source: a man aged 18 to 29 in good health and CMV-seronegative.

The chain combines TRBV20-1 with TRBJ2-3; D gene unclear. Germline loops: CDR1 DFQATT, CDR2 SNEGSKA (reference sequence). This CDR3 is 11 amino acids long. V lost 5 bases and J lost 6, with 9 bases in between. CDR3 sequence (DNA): TGCAGTGCTGCGCAGGCGGATACGCAGTATTTT. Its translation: CSAAQADTQYF.

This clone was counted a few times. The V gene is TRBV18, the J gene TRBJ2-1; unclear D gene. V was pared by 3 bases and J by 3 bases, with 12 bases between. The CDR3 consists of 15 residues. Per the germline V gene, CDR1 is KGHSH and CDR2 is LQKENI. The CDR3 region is CASSPLGGNYNEQFF. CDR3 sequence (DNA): TGTGCCAGCTCACCCCTCGGCGGCAACTACAATGAGCAGTTCTTC.

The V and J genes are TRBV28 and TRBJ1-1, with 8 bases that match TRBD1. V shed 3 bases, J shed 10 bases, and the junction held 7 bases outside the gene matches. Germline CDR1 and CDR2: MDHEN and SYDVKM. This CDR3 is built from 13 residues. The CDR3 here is CASSFAGGLLAFF. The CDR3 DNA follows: TGTGCCAGCAGTTTTGCAGGGGGCCTCCTAGCTTTCTTT. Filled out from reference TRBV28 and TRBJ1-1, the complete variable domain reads DVKVTQSSRYLVKRTGEKVFLECVQDMDHENMFWYRQDPGLGLRLIYFSYDVKMKEKGDIPEGYSVSREKKERFSLILESASTNQTSMYLCASSFAGGLLAFFGQGTRLTVV.

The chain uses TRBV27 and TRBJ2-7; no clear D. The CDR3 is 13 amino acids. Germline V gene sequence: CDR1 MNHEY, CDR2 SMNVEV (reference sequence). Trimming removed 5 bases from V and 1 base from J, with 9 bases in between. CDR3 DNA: TGTGCCAGCAGTACTTCACCGTCCTACGAGCAGTACTTC. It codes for CASSTSPSYEQYF.

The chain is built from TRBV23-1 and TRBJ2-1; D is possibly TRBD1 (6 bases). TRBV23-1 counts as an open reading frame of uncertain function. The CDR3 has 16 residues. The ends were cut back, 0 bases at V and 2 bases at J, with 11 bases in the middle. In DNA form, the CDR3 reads TGCGCCAGCAGTCAATCGACTGGACAGCCCTACAATGAGCAGTTCTTC. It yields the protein CASSQSTGQPYNEQFF.

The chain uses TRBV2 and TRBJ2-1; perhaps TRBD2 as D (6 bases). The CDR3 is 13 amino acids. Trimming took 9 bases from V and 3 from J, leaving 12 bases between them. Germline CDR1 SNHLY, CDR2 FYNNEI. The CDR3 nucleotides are TGTGCCAGTCGTCCGCGGGACTACAATGAGCAGTTCTTC. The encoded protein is CASRPRDYNEQFF. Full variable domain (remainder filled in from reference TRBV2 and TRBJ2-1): EPEVTQTPSHQVTQMGQEVILRCVPISNHLYFYWYRQILGQKVEFLVSFYNNEISEKSEIFDDQFSVERPDGSNFTLKIRSTKLEDSAMYFCASRPRDYNEQFFGPGTRLTVL.

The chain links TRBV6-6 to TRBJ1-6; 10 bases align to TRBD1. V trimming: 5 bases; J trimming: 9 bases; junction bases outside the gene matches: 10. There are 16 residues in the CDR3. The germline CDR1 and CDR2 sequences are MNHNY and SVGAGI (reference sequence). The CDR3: CASSNYPDRGTSPLHF. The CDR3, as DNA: TGTGCCAGCAGTAATTACCCGGACAGGGGGACTTCACCCCTCCACTTT.

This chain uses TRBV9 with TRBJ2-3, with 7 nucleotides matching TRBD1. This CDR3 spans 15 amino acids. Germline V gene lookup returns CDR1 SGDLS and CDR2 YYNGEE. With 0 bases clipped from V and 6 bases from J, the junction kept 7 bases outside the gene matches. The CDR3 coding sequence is TGTGCCAGCAGCGTAGTACAGGGGACGGGGGATACGCAGTATTTT. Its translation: CASSVVQGTGDTQYF.

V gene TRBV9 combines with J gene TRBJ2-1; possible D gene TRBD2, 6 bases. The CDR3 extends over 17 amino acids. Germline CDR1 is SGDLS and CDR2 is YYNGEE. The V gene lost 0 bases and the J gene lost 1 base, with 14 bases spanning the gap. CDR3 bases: TGTGCCAGCAGCGTAGACCCCCCGGGGACTTCCTACAATGAGCAGTTCTTC. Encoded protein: CASSVDPPGTSYNEQFF.

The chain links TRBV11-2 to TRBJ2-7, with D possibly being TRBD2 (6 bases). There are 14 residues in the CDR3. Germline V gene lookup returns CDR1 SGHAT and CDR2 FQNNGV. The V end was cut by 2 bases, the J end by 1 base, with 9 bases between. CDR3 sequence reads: CASSLTAGSYEQYF. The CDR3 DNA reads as TGTGCCAGCAGCTTAACCGCGGGGTCCTACGAGCAGTACTTC. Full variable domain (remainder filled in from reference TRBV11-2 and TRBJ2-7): EAGVAQSPRYKIIEKRQSVAFWCNPISGHATLYWYQQILGQGPKLLIQFQNNGVVDDSQLPKDRFSAERLKGVDSTLKIQPAKLEDSAVYLCASSLTAGSYEQYFGPGTRLTVT.

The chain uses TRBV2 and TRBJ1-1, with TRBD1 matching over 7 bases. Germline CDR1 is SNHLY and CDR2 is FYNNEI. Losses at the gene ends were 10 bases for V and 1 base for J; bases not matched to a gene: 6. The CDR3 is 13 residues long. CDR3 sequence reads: CANARGENTEAFF. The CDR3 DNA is TGTGCCAACGCCAGGGGGGAGAACACTGAAGCTTTCTTT.

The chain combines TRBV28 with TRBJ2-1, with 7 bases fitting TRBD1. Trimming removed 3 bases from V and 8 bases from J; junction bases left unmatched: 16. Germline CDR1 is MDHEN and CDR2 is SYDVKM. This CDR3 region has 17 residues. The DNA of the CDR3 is TGTGCCAGCAGTTTTTGGGGAGCGAGTGACAGGGAAGATGAGCAGTTCTTC. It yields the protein CASSFWGASDREDEQFF.

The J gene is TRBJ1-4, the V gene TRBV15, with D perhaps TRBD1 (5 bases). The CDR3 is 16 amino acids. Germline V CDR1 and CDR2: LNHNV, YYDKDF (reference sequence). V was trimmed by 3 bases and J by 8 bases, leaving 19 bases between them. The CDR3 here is CATSRTPRVTKEKLFF. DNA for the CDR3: TGTGCCACCAGCAGGACCCCCAGGGTTACAAAGGAAAAACTGTTTTTT.

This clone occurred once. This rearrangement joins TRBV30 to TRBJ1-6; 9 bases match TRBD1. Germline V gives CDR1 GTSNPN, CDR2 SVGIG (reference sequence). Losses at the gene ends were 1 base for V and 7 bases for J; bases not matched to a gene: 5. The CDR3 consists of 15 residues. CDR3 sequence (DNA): TGTGCCTGGAGTGATCGACAGGGGGGAAATTCACCCCTCCACTTT. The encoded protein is CAWSDRQGGNSPLHF.

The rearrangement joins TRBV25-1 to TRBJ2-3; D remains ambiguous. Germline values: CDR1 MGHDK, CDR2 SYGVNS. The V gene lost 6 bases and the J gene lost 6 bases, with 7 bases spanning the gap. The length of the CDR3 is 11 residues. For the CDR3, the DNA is TGTGCCAGCAGCACAGCTGATACGCAGTATTTT. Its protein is CASSTADTQYF.

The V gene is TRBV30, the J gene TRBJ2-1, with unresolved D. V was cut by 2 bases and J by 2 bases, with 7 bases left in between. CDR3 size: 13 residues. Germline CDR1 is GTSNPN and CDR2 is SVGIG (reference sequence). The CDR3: CAWSPPTYNEQFF. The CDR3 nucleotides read TGTGCCTGGAGTCCCCCCACCTACAATGAGCAGTTCTTC.

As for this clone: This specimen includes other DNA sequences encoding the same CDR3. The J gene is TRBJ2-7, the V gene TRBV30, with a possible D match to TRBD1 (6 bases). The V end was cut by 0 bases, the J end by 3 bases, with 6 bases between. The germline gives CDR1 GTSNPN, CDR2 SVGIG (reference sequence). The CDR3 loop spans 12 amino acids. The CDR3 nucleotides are TGTGCCTGGAGTGTACAGGGCTACGAGCAGTACTTC. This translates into CAWSVQGYEQYF.

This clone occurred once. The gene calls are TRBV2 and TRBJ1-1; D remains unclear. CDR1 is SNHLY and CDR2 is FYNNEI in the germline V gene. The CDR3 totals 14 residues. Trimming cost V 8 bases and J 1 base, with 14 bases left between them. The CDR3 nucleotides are TGTGCCAGCGGCGGTGGGTTCTGGAACACTGAAGCTTTCTTT. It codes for CASGGGFWNTEAFF.

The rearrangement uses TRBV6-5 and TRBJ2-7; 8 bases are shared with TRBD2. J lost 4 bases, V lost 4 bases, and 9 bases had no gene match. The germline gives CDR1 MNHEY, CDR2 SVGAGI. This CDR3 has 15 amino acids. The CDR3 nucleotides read TGTGCCAGCAGTTGGCAGCGGGAGAAGGGATACGAGCAGTACTTC. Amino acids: CASSWQREKGYEQYF.

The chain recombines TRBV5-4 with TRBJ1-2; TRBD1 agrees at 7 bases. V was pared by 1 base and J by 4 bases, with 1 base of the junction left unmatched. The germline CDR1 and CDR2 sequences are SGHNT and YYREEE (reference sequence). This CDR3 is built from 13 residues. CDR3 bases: TGTGCCAGCAGCTTGACAGGGGTCTATGGCTACACCTTC. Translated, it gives CASSLTGVYGYTF. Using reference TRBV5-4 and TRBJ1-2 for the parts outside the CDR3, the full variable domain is ETGVTQSPTHLIKTRGQQVTLRCSSQSGHNTVSWYQQALGQGPQFIFQYYREEENGRGNFPPRFSGLQFPNYSSELNVNALELDDSALYLCASSLTGVYGYTFGSGTRLTVV.

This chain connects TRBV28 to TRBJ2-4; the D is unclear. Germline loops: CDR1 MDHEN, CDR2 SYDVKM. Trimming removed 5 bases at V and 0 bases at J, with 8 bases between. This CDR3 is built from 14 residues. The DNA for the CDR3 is TGTGCCAGCAGTATTGTACTAGCCAAAAACATTCAGTACTTC. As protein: CASSIVLAKNIQYF.

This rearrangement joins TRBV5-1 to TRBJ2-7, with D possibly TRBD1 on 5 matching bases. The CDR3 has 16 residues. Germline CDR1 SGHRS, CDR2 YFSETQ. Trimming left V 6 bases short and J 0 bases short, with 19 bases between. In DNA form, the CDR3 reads TGCGCCAGCACCGAAGAAGGGGCTCTAAGCTCCTACGAGCAGTACTTC. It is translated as CASTEEGALSSYEQYF.

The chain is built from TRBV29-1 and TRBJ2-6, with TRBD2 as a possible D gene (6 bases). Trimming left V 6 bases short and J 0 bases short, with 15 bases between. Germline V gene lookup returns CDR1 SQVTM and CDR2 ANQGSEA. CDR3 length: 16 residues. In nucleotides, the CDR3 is TGCAGCGTCGGGGGAGGTTGGGCCTCTGGGGCCAACGTCCTGACTTTC. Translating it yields CSVGGGWASGANVLTF.

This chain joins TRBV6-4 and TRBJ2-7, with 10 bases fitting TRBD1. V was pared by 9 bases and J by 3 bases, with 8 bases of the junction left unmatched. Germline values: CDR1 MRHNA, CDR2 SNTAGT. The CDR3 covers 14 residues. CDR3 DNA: TGTGCCAGTTTGAGGGGACAGGGGTACTACGAGCAGTACTTC. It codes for CASLRGQGYYEQYF.